This T cell receptor beta chain was identified during a study of cytomegalovirus exposure and HLA in healthy donors. Study observations and caveats: Clonal expansion was found to be greater in HLA-associated TCR beta chains than in equally common others in a later analysis. Judged likely to be a sequencing artifact was a cluster of highly shared sequence variants.

Of note for this clone: Antigen specificity is unknown.

The CDR3 spans 16 residues. CDR1 SEHNR and CDR2 FQNEAQ come from the germline V gene (reference sequence). Trimming took 1 base from V and 2 from J, leaving 14 bases between them. Both 60 Vbeta primers and 13 Jbeta primers went into the PCR. Sequencing was performed with immunoSEQ multiplex PCR; in TCRdb, only in-frame clones are kept and a portion is missing. The sample carries 150,000 to 200,000 clones, approximately 85% recorded once. The chain links TRBV7-9 to TRBJ2-5; no clear D gene. The sequence derives from a man aged 18 to 30 in good health and CMV-seropositive. The sequenced sample was PBMCs. For the CDR3, the DNA is TGTGCCAGCAGCTTAGAGCGTACTTCTATGCAAGAGACCCAGTACTTC. Amino acids: CASSLERTSMQETQYF.